The 17 T cell receptor beta chains below were found in one sample sequenced in a study of cytomegalovirus exposure and HLA in healthy donors. PCR used 60 Vbeta primers and 13 Jbeta primers. Method: immunoSEQ multiplex PCR; TCRdb's copy keeps in-frame clones and lacks some. The table has roughly 150,000 clones, about 66% seen once. Sequenced material: PBMCs. These TCRs come from a human donor in good health.

The chain uses TRBV28 and TRBJ2-7; no clear D. From germline, CDR1 is MDHEN and CDR2 SYDVKM. The ends were cut back, 5 bases at V and 7 bases at J, with 9 bases in the middle. This CDR3 has 11 amino acids. CDR3 loop: CASSPSIEQYF. The CDR3 coding sequence is TGTGCCAGCAGTCCCTCTATTGAGCAGTACTTC.

This clone was detected only once. This rearrangement joins TRBV10-3 to TRBJ2-3; D is possibly TRBD2 (5 bases). Germline lookup yields CDR1 ENHRY and CDR2 SYGVKD. The CDR3 is made up of 11 amino acids. V lost 7 bases to trimming and J lost 5 bases, with 7 bases between them. The CDR3 DNA is TGTGCCATCATGGCGGGAGATACGCAGTATTTT. Protein sequence: CAIMAGDTQYF.

The V and J genes are TRBV7-3 and TRBJ2-1; D possibly corresponds to TRBD1 (5 bases). The germline CDR1 and CDR2 sequences are SGHTA and FQGTGA. This CDR3 has 13 residues. V was trimmed by 4 bases and J by 14 bases, leaving 18 bases between them. Here the CDR3 reads CASSSTIAGHKFF. CDR3 bases: TGTGCCAGCAGCTCTACGATAGCAGGACATAAGTTCTTC.

This clone was found a few times. The chain links TRBV11-1 to TRBJ2-7; 8 positions agree with TRBD1. The germline V gene encodes CDR1 SGHAT and CDR2 FQDESV (reference sequence). The CDR3 totals 13 residues. Losses at the gene ends were 5 bases for V and 3 bases for J; bases not matched to a gene: 3. The CDR3 DNA reads TGTGCCAGCAGCCGGGACAGGATCTACGAGCAGTACTTC. This translates into CASSRDRIYEQYF. The variable domain in full, completed from reference TRBV11-1 and TRBJ2-7, reads EAEVAQSPRYKITEKSQAVAFWCDPISGHATLYWYRQILGQGPELLVQFQDESVVDDSQLPKDRFSAERLKGVDSTLKIQPAELGDSAMYLCASSRDRIYEQYFGPGTRLTVT.

The genes are TRBV7-3 and TRBJ2-3; TRBD2 matches 8 bases. With 0 bases clipped from V and 8 bases from J, the junction kept 16 bases outside the gene matches. CDR3 length equals 18 residues. Germline V gene data show CDR1 as SGHTA and CDR2 as FQGTGA. In DNA, the CDR3 is TGTGCCAGCAGCTTAACCCCCTCGAGCGGGAGACCCCTGGGTACGCAGTATTTT. Translating it yields CASSLTPSSGRPLGTQYF.

The J gene is TRBJ2-3, the V gene TRBV5-1; 12 bases fit TRBD2. Germline-derived CDR1 and CDR2 are SGHRS and YFSETQ. The length of the CDR3 is 17 residues. The junction had 6 bases not matched to a gene; V was cut back by 4 bases and J by 0 bases. Written as DNA, the CDR3 is TGCGCCAGCAGCCTATGGACTAGCGGGGTTAGCACAGATACGCAGTATTTT. Translation gives CASSLWTSGVSTDTQYF.

The chain carries TRBV19 and TRBJ2-6, with D possibly TRBD2 on 5 matching bases. Germline loops: CDR1 LNHDA, CDR2 SQIVND (reference sequence). Trimming removed 9 bases from V and 0 bases from J, with 6 bases in between. This CDR3 spans 13 amino acids. The CDR3 DNA reads TGTGCCAGCCGGGGCTCTGGGGCCAACGTCCTGACTTTC. This sequence encodes CASRGSGANVLTF.

The chain combines TRBV19 with TRBJ2-1; no reliable D call. CDR3 size: 12 residues. The germline V and J ends were trimmed by 11 bases and 3 bases, with 11 bases remaining between them. From germline, CDR1 is LNHDA and CDR2 SQIVND (reference sequence). In DNA form, the CDR3 reads TGTGCCGGAGCCGAGTGCTACAATGAGCAGTTCTTC. Translated, it gives CAGAECYNEQFF.

The V call is TRBV7-3, the J call TRBJ1-1; TRBD1 might be the D (5 bases). V was clipped by 1 base and J by 2 bases, with 14 bases between them. Germline V CDR1 and CDR2: SGHTA, FQGTGA. The CDR3 extends over 16 amino acids. In nucleotides, the CDR3 is TGTGCCAGCAGCTTAAGGACAAGTCCCCTAAACACTGAAGCTTTCTTT. Residues: CASSLRTSPLNTEAFF.

The V call is TRBV19, the J call TRBJ2-7; 11 bases align to TRBD2. The length of the CDR3 is 17 residues. Germline V CDR1 and CDR2: LNHDA, SQIVND (reference sequence). The ends lost 3 bases at V and 5 bases at J; junction bases unmatched: 12. CDR3 DNA: TGTGCCAGTAGTATTCTTCAAGGGACTAGCGGCCTCAACGAGCAGTACTTC. Translated: CASSILQGTSGLNEQYF.

The chain joins TRBV2 to TRBJ2-2; 9 bases are shared with TRBD2. The V gene's germline CDR1 is SNHLY and CDR2 FYNNEI. V gave up 5 bases and J gave up 7 bases; unmatched junction bases: 11. The CDR3 consists of 16 residues. The CDR3 protein is CASSPEGGRGFGELFF. CDR3 nucleotide sequence: TGTGCCAGCAGTCCAGAAGGCGGGAGGGGGTTCGGGGAGCTGTTTTTT.

The chain carries TRBV2 and TRBJ2-7; 7 bases map to TRBD2. Looked up from germline, CDR1 is SNHLY and CDR2 is FYNNEI. V was pared by 3 bases and J by 4 bases, with 3 bases of the junction left unmatched. The CDR3 runs to 13 residues. The CDR3 coding sequence is TGTGCCAGCAGTGACGGGAGGCCTTACGAGCAGTACTTC. Protein sequence: CASSDGRPYEQYF.

The J gene is TRBJ2-7, the V gene TRBV7-9; 15 nucleotides line up with TRBD2. The germline V gene encodes CDR1 SEHNR and CDR2 FQNEAQ (reference sequence). This CDR3 is built from 18 residues. The V and J ends lost 4 bases and 2 bases, in that order; junction bases with no gene match: 9. Here the CDR3 reads CASSSEMGLAGGPYEQYF. CDR3 sequence (DNA): TGTGCCAGCAGCTCTGAGATGGGACTAGCGGGAGGCCCCTACGAGCAGTACTTC. Full variable domain (missing parts from reference TRBV7-9 and TRBJ2-7): DTGVSQNPRHKITKRGQNVTFRCDPISEHNRLYWYRQTLGQGPEFLTYFQNEAQLEKSRLLSDRFSAERPKGSFSTLEIQRTEQGDSAMYLCASSSEMGLAGGPYEQYFGPGTRLTVT.

J is TRBJ2-3 and V is TRBV11-2; D is undetermined. Germline V gene data show CDR1 as SGHAT and CDR2 as FQNNGV. V was trimmed by 6 bases and J by 6 bases, leaving 13 bases between them. CDR3 length equals 13 residues. This CDR3 reads CASSPELRDTQYF. CDR3 DNA sequence: TGTGCCAGCAGTCCGGAGCTTAGGGATACGCAGTATTTT.

This clone has only a few counts. This chain uses TRBV9 with TRBJ2-1, with a possible D match to TRBD1 (6 bases). Germline values: CDR1 SGDLS, CDR2 YYNGEE. This CDR3 region has 15 residues. V was pared by 3 bases and J by 7 bases, with 17 bases between. The CDR3 DNA reads TGTGCCAGCAGCGCCGAGGGGGTAGCGTATAATGAGCAGTTCTTC. Its protein product is CASSAEGVAYNEQFF.

The chain recombines TRBV5-1 with TRBJ2-3; 8 nucleotides match TRBD1. The CDR3 is 15 amino acids. From germline, CDR1 is SGHRS and CDR2 YFSETQ. J was trimmed by 2 bases and V by 2 bases; bases with no gene match: 4. The CDR3 nucleotides are TGCGCCAGCAGCTTCGGGACAGGACACACAGATACGCAGTATTTT. Its translation is CASSFGTGHTDTQYF.

The chain uses TRBV9 and TRBJ2-7; 8 nucleotides align to TRBD2. Germline V CDR1 and CDR2: SGDLS, YYNGEE. V shed 4 bases and J 4 bases; nucleotides not matched to a gene: 7. The length of the CDR3 is 14 residues. Here the CDR3 DNA reads TGTGCCAGCAGCTCCGGGGGGGGAGTATACGAGCAGTACTTC. Translation gives CASSSGGGVYEQYF. The complete variable domain, with remaining parts taken from reference TRBV9 and TRBJ2-7, reads DSGVTQTPKHLITATGQRVTLRCSPRSGDLSVYWYQQSLDQGLQFLIQYYNGEERAKGNILERFSAQQFPDLHSELNLSSLELGDSALYFCASSSGGGVYEQYFGPGTRLTVT.